These 16 T cell receptor beta chains came from one sample sequenced in a study of OX40 agonist ivuxolimab in advanced cancers. The receptor library was made with the immunoSEQ multiplex PCR assay. TCRdb obtained this table from immuneACCESS and retained in-frame rearrangements with V and J assigned. These tables miss some clones; where compared with another copy, unresolved V genes account for less than half of the shortfall, and the remainder is unexplained. Here the sample has approximately 90,000 clones; roughly 88% occur a single time. 3% to 4.5% of the sample is in the top ten clones. The starting material was CD4+ or CD8+ T cells sorted from blood, obtained in a trial of the OX40 agonist ivuxolimab. These receptors all come from an adult with an advanced solid tumor such as melanoma, head and neck, liver or kidney cancer.

The chain joins TRBV27 to TRBJ2-6; D gene ambiguous. Germline CDR1 and CDR2: MNHEY and SMNVEV (reference sequence). This CDR3 spans 14 amino acids. The V and J ends lost 2 bases and 2 bases respectively, with 4 bases between them. The CDR3 protein is CASSLTAGANVLTF. CDR3 in DNA: TGTGCCAGCAGTTTAACGGCTGGGGCCAACGTCCTGACTTTC.

The chain combines TRBV2 with TRBJ1-1, with D hard to call. This CDR3 spans 12 amino acids. Trimming stripped 7 bases from V and 0 bases from J, with 6 bases between. In germline, CDR1 is SNHLY, CDR2 FYNNEI. The chain's CDR3 is CASTAMNTEAFF. Written as DNA, the CDR3 is TGTGCCAGCACGGCTATGAACACTGAAGCTTTCTTT.

Only one count was recorded for this clone. The chain uses TRBV5-1 and TRBJ2-5; the match to TRBD1 covers 10 bases. With V trimmed by 0 bases and J by 5 bases, 4 bases remained unmatched. CDR1 and CDR2 (germline): SGHRS, YFSETQ. The CDR3 spans 15 residues. The CDR3 reads CASSLVRTGGETQYF. The DNA for the CDR3 is TGCGCCAGCAGCTTGGTGAGGACAGGGGGTGAGACCCAGTACTTC.

The chain has TRBV2 and TRBJ2-5; 9 bases fit TRBD1. Germline CDR1 is SNHLY and CDR2 is FYNNEI. The CDR3 runs 13 residues. The ends lost 9 bases at V and 5 bases at J; junction bases unmatched: 7. The DNA for the CDR3 is TGTGCCAGTGGGACAGGGAGAACGGAGACCCAGTACTTC. Protein: CASGTGRTETQYF.

This sequence joins TRBV18 and TRBJ2-7; TRBD2 matches 12 bases. The V gene's germline CDR1 is KGHSH and CDR2 LQKENI. The CDR3 is 14 amino acids. The trim removed 6 bases at V and 6 bases at J, leaving 6 bases unmatched. In nucleotides, the CDR3 is TGTGCCAGCTCCCCGACTAGCGGGAGTGGCGAGCAGTACTTC. Its translation is CASSPTSGSGEQYF. Using reference TRBV18 and TRBJ2-7 for the parts outside the CDR3, the full variable domain is NAGVMQNPRHLVRRRGQEARLRCSPMKGHSHVYWYRQLPEEGLKFMVYLQKENIIDESGMPKERFSAEFPKEGPSILRIQQVVRGDSAAYFCASSPTSGSGEQYFGPGTRLTVT.

In its sample, this clone was seen once. The chain recombines TRBV4-1 with TRBJ1-1, with D perhaps matching TRBD1 (5 bases). Deletions cut 0 bases from V and 6 bases from J, with 14 bases between. Germline V gene sequence: CDR1 MGHRA, CDR2 YSYEKL. This CDR3 is built from 15 residues. Here the CDR3 reads CASSQEARTGAEAFF. The CDR3 DNA reads as TGCGCCAGCAGCCAAGAGGCCAGGACGGGGGCTGAAGCTTTCTTT.

This chain uses TRBV18 with TRBJ2-3; 9 bases agree with TRBD2. Germline trimming cut 3 bases from V and 4 bases from J; bases unmatched to any gene: 8. The germline V gene encodes CDR1 KGHSH and CDR2 LQKENI. The CDR3 loop spans 16 amino acids. The CDR3 DNA is TGTGCCAGCTCACCTCCCTGGCGGGAGGGGCCAGATACGCAGTATTTT. This sequence encodes CASSPPWREGPDTQYF.

The gene calls are TRBV28 and TRBJ2-7, with a weak D call TRBD1 (8 bases). The V end was cut by 10 bases, the J end by 5 bases, with 27 bases between. The germline V gene has CDR1 MDHEN and CDR2 SYDVKM. This CDR3 spans 16 amino acids. The CDR3 coding sequence is TGTGCCACCCAAACAGGGGGGGCAGGGGGCAAGGACGAGCAGTACTTC. Residues: CATQTGGAGGKDEQYF.

V and J are TRBV19 and TRBJ2-3; 13 positions match TRBD2. CDR1 is LNHDA and CDR2 is SQIVND in the germline V gene (reference sequence). J gave up 5 bases and V 6 bases, and 8 bases lay outside the gene matches. There are 16 residues in the CDR3. In DNA, the CDR3 is TGTGCCAGTAGACGGACTAGCGGGAGCAAGGGAGATACGCAGTATTTT. This codes for CASRRTSGSKGDTQYF.

The rearrangement links TRBV7-8 to TRBJ2-7, with a possible D match to TRBD2 (5 bases). The CDR3 is 16 residues long. V lost 1 base to trimming and J lost 6 bases, with 19 bases between them. Germline lookup yields CDR1 SGHVS and CDR2 FQNEAQ. CDR3 nucleotides: TGTGCCAGCAGCTTAGTTGGCCTGGAAGGGAGAGGCGAGCAGTACTTC. Protein sequence: CASSLVGLEGRGEQYF.

V usage is TRBV11-2 and J usage is TRBJ2-1; maybe TRBD1 (6 bases). Trimming removed 4 bases at V and 6 bases at J, with 22 bases between. The CDR3 runs to 17 residues. CDR1 and CDR2 (germline): SGHAT, FQNNGV. The CDR3 spells CASSSTHPGVEGNEQFF. CDR3 DNA sequence: TGTGCCAGCAGCTCCACCCATCCAGGGGTTGAGGGCAATGAGCAGTTCTTC.

The sample holds one count of this clone. The chain recombines TRBV15 with TRBJ1-4; D unclear. The germline V gene encodes CDR1 LNHNV and CDR2 YYDKDF (reference sequence). The length of the CDR3 is 14 residues. The germline V and J ends were trimmed by 2 bases and 6 bases, with 10 bases remaining between them. DNA for the CDR3: TGTGCCACCAGCAGACAGGTAACACATGAAAAACTGTTTTTT. It encodes CATSRQVTHEKLFF.

The J gene is TRBJ2-3, the V gene TRBV4-3, with 10 nucleotides matching TRBD1. With V trimmed by 3 bases and J by 3 bases, 3 bases remained unmatched. The length of the CDR3 is 15 residues. From germline, CDR1 is LGHNA and CDR2 YSLEER. CDR3 protein: CASSQGDRGTDTQYF. CDR3 sequence (DNA): TGCGCCAGCAGCCAGGGGGACAGGGGAACAGATACGCAGTATTTT.

The chain combines TRBV27 with TRBJ1-1, with unresolved D. The germline CDR1 and CDR2 sequences are MNHEY and SMNVEV (reference sequence). This CDR3 spans 12 amino acids. V lost 4 bases and J lost 4, with 7 bases in between. CDR3 bases: TGTGCCAGCAGTTCCGCGGGCACTGAAGCTTTCTTT. This translates into CASSSAGTEAFF.

This sequence joins TRBV27 and TRBJ2-5, with D possibly called TRBD1 or TRBD2 (5 bases each). The germline V gene encodes CDR1 MNHEY and CDR2 SMNVEV (reference sequence). V lost 8 bases and J 6 bases, leaving 19 bases between the germline ends. This CDR3 contains 14 residues. CDR3 sequence: CASRRDPVSKTQYF. The CDR3 DNA reads TGTGCCAGCCGTAGGGACCCAGTCTCCAAGACCCAGTACTTC.

This chain uses TRBV11-2 with TRBJ2-3; D is uncertain. V lost 4 bases to trimming and J lost 2 bases, with 10 bases between them. The germline V gene encodes CDR1 SGHAT and CDR2 FQNNGV. The CDR3 runs to 14 residues. The CDR3 DNA sequence: TGTGCCAGCAGCTCTACTATGCACACAGATACGCAGTATTTT. Its translation is CASSSTMHTDTQYF.